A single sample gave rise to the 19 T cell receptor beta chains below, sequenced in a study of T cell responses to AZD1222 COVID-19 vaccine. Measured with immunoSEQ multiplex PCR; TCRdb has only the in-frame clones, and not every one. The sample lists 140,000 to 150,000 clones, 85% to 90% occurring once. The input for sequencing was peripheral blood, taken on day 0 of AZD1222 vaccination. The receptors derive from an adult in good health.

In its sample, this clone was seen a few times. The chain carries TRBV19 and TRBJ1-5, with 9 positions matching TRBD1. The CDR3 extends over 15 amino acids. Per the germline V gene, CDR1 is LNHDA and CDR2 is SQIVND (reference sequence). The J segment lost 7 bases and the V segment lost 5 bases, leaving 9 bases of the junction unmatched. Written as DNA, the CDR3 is TGTGCCAGTAGTCATGGGGACAGGGTGGGACAGCCCCAGCATTTT. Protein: CASSHGDRVGQPQHF.

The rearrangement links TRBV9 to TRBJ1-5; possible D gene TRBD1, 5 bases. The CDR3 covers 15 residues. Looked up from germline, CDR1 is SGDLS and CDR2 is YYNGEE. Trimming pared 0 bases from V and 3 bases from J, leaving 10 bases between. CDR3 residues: CASSVGGAVNQPQHF. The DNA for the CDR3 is TGTGCCAGCAGCGTAGGTGGGGCGGTCAATCAGCCCCAGCATTTT. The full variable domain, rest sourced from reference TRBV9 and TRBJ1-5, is DSGVTQTPKHLITATGQRVTLRCSPRSGDLSVYWYQQSLDQGLQFLIQYYNGEERAKGNILERFSAQQFPDLHSELNLSSLELGDSALYFCASSVGGAVNQPQHFGDGTRLSIL.

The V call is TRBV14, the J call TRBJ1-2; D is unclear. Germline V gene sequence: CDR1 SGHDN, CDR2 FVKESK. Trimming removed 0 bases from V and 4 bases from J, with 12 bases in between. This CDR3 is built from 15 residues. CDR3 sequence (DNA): TGTGCCAGCAGCCAAGATAAATTTAACAGCTATGGCTACACCTTC. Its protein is CASSQDKFNSYGYTF.

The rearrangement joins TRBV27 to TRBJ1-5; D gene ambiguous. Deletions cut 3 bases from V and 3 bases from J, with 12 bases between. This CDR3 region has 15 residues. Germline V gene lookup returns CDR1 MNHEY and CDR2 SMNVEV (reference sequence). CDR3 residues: CASSFWGGDNQPQHF. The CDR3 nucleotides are TGTGCCAGCAGTTTCTGGGGTGGGGACAATCAGCCCCAGCATTTT.

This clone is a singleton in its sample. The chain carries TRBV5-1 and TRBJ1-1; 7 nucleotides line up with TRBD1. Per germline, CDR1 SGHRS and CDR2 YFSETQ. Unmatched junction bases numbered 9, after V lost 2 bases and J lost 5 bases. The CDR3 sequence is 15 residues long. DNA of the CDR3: TGCGCCAGCAGCTTACAGGGGATCATGGGGACTGAAGCTTTCTTT. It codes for CASSLQGIMGTEAFF.

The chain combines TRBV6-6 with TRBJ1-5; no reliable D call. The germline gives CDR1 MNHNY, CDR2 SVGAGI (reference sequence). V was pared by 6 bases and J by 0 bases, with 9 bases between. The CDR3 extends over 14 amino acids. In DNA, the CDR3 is TGTGCCAGCAGGTTTGCCTATAGCAATCAGCCCCAGCATTTT. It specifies CASRFAYSNQPQHF.

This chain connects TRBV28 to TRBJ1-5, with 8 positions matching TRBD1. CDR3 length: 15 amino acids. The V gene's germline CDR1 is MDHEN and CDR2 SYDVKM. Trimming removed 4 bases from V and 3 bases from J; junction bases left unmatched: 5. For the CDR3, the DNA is TGTGCCAGCAGTTCCGGACAGGGTAACAATCAGCCCCAGCATTTT. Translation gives CASSSGQGNNQPQHF.

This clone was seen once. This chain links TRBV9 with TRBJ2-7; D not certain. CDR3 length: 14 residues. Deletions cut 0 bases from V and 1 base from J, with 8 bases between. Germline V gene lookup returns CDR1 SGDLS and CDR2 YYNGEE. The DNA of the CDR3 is TGTGCCAGCAGCGTAGGGATAGGATCCTACGAGCAGTACTTC. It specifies CASSVGIGSYEQYF.

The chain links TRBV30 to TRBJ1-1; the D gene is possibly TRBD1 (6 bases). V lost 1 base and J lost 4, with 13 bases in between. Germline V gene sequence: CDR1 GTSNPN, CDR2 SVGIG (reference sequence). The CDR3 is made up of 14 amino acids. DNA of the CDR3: TGTGCCTGGAGTGGCAGGGGCTGGGGCACTGAAGCTTTCTTT. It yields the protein CAWSGRGWGTEAFF.

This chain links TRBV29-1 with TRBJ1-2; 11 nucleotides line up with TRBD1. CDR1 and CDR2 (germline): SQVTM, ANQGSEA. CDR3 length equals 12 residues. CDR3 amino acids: CRGQGARNGYTF. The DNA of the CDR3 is TGCAGAGGACAGGGGGCGCGGAATGGCTACACCTTC.

Written as DNA, the CDR3 is TGTGCCAGCTCACTCGACAGGGACTATGGCTACACCTTC. As protein: CASSLDRDYGYTF. This chain links TRBV18 with TRBJ1-2, with 7 bases lining up with TRBD1. Trimming took 4 bases from V and 3 from J; bases not matched to a gene: 2. The CDR3 consists of 13 residues. The germline V gene has CDR1 KGHSH and CDR2 LQKENI.

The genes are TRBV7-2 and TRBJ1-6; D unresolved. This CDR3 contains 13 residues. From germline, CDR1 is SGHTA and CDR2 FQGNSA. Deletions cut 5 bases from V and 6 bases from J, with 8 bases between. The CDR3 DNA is TGTGCCAGCAGCGCCCGAAGTAATTCACCCCTCCACTTT. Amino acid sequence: CASSARSNSPLHF.

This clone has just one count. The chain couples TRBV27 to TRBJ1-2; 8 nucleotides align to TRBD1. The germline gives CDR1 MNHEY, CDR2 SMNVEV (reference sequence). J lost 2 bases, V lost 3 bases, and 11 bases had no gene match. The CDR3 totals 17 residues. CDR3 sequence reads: CASSFGTGGRGNYGYTF. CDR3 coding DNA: TGTGCCAGCAGTTTCGGGACAGGTGGGAGGGGAAACTATGGCTACACCTTC.

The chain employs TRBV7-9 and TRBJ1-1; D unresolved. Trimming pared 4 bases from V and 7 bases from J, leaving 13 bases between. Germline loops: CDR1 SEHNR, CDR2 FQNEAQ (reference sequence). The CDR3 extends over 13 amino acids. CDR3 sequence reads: CASSSDGSLEAFF. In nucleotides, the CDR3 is TGTGCCAGCAGCTCGGACGGGTCCCTTGAAGCTTTCTTT.

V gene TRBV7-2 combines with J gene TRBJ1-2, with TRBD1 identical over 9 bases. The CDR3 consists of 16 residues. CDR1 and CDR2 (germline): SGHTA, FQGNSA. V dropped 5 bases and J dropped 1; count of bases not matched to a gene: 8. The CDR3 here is CASSPGTGIGNYGYTF. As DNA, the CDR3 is TGTGCCAGCAGCCCAGGGACAGGGATTGGTAACTATGGCTACACCTTC.

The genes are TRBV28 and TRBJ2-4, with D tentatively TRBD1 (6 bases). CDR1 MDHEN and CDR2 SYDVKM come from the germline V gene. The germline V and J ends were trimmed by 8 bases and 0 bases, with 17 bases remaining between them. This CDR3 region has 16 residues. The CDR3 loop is CASSGHQALAKNIQYF. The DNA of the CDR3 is TGTGCCAGCTCGGGACACCAAGCCCTAGCCAAAAACATTCAGTACTTC.

CDR3 protein: CASSISRGRVGTEAFF. DNA for the CDR3: TGTGCCAGTAGTATATCGAGGGGAAGGGTTGGCACTGAAGCTTTCTTT. V usage is TRBV19 and J usage is TRBJ1-1; a weak D match, TRBD1 (5 bases). Germline CDR1 LNHDA, CDR2 SQIVND (reference sequence). The length of the CDR3 is 16 residues. V lost 2 bases and J lost 4, with 17 bases in between.

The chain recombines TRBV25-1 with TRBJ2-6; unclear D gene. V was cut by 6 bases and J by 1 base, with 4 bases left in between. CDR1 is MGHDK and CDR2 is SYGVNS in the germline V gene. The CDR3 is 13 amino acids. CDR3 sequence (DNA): TGTGCCAGCAGCGATTCTGGGGCCAACGTCCTGACTTTC. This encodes CASSDSGANVLTF.

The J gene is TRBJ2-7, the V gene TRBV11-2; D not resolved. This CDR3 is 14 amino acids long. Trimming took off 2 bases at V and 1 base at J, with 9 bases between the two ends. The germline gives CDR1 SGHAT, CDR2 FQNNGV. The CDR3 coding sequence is TGTGCCAGCAGCTTACCCCCACCTTCCTACGAGCAGTACTTC. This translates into CASSLPPPSYEQYF.